These 26 T cell receptor beta chains came from one sample sequenced in a study of OX40 agonist ivuxolimab in advanced cancers. Library generation was performed with the immunoSEQ multiplex PCR assay. This is the immuneACCESS table as TCRdb keeps it, with only in-frame sequences that have V and J called. A part of the clones is gone; compared with another copy, unresolved V genes explain less than half, and the rest is unexplained. The sample profile shows roughly 70,000 clones; approximately 86% of them were found once. 2.8% of the sample belongs to the ten largest clones. Material: CD4+ or CD8+ T cells sorted from blood, obtained in a trial of the OX40 agonist ivuxolimab. The receptor source for this set is an adult with an advanced solid tumor such as melanoma, head and neck, liver or kidney cancer.

This chain joins TRBV4-1 and TRBJ2-5; D is ambiguous. The V and J ends lost 2 bases and 0 bases respectively, with 1 base between them. Germline CDR1 is MGHRA and CDR2 is YSYEKL. The CDR3 extends over 12 amino acids. This CDR3 is CASSQNQETQYF. The CDR3 region has the DNA TGCGCCAGCAGCCAAAACCAAGAGACCCAGTACTTC.

The V call is TRBV13, the J call TRBJ2-5; TRBD1 is a possible D gene (7 bases). The germline CDR1 and CDR2 sequences are PRHDT and FYEKMQ (reference sequence). Trimming stripped 4 bases from V and 1 base from J, with 13 bases between. This CDR3 has 15 residues. In nucleotides, the CDR3 is TGTGCCAGCAGCTCGGAGGGACAGTTCCAAGAGACCCAGTACTTC. This sequence encodes CASSSEGQFQETQYF.

The chain carries TRBV30 and TRBJ1-3; D is unresolved. Germline CDR1 and CDR2: GTSNPN and SVGIG (reference sequence). The V gene lost 0 bases and the J gene lost 1 base, with 4 bases spanning the gap. This CDR3 is built from 13 residues. This CDR3 reads CAWSVASGNTIYF. The CDR3 DNA reads as TGTGCCTGGAGTGTAGCTTCTGGAAACACCATATATTTT.

This rearrangement joins TRBV6-6 to TRBJ2-7; perhaps D is TRBD1 or TRBD2 (6 bases each). The CDR3 has 13 amino acids. V was pared by 7 bases and J by 4 bases, with 14 bases between. Per germline, CDR1 MNHNY and CDR2 SVGAGI (reference sequence). DNA for the CDR3: TGTGCCAGCACGACGACAGGACTATACGAGCAGTACTTC. Protein sequence: CASTTTGLYEQYF.

This clone was found a few times. CDR3 bases: TGTGCCAGCAGCACCTCCCCGACAGGGGGCTCCTATGGCTACACCTTC. Amino acid sequence: CASSTSPTGGSYGYTF. V and J are TRBV28 and TRBJ1-2, with TRBD1 matching over 10 bases. This CDR3 is built from 16 residues. Trimming at V came to 6 bases and at J to 4 bases, leaving 11 bases not matched to a gene. Germline V CDR1 and CDR2: MDHEN, SYDVKM.

This chain uses TRBV19 with TRBJ1-6, with 8 bases lining up with TRBD1. CDR3 length: 16 amino acids. Germline CDR1 reads LNHDA; CDR2 reads SQIVND (reference sequence). Unmatched junction bases numbered 9, after V lost 3 bases and J lost 8 bases. For the CDR3, the DNA is TGTGCCAGTAGTATCCCCACAGGGGGAGGTTATTCACCCCTCCACTTT. It translates to CASSIPTGGGYSPLHF.

Only one count was recorded for this clone. V is TRBV6-6 and J is TRBJ2-1; 12 bases align to TRBD2. Trimming cost V 6 bases and J 9 bases; bases outside gene matches: 6. Germline CDR1 MNHNY, CDR2 SVGAGI (reference sequence). The CDR3 is 14 residues long. DNA for the CDR3: TGTGCCAGCAGCTGGACTAGCGGGAATAGTGAGCAGTTCTTC. Translated, it gives CASSWTSGNSEQFF.

The genes are TRBV7-8 and TRBJ2-7; a possible D gene is TRBD1 (7 bases). With 5 bases removed from V and 4 bases from J, the gap between germline ends came to 15 bases. The CDR3 spans 14 residues. Germline CDR1 and CDR2: SGHVS and FQNEAQ. The CDR3 DNA is TGTGCCAGCAGCGGGGGGACAGCTATATACGAGCAGTACTTC. This sequence encodes CASSGGTAIYEQYF.

This clone appeared a single time. The chain recombines TRBV6-5 with TRBJ2-3; TRBD1 matches 10 bases. The CDR3 is made up of 15 amino acids. CDR1 MNHEY and CDR2 SVGAGI come from the germline V gene. J was trimmed by 2 bases and V by 2 bases; bases with no gene match: 1. CDR3 DNA sequence: TGTGCCAGCAGTTACGGGACAGGGGACACAGATACGCAGTATTTT. Its protein product is CASSYGTGDTDTQYF.

J is TRBJ1-1 and V is TRBV2; D might be TRBD1 (6 bases). The CDR3 contains 15 residues. With 1 base removed from V and 0 bases from J, the gap between germline ends came to 9 bases. From germline, CDR1 is SNHLY and CDR2 FYNNEI. This CDR3 reads CASSEDRGMNTEAFF. The CDR3 DNA reads as TGTGCCAGCAGTGAAGATAGGGGGATGAACACTGAAGCTTTCTTT.

The chain uses TRBV27 and TRBJ2-3; TRBD2 matches at 10 bases. Trimming took 4 bases from V and 0 from J; bases not matched to a gene: 7. CDR3 length: 17 residues. Per germline, CDR1 MNHEY and CDR2 SMNVEV (reference sequence). DNA for the CDR3: TGTGCCAGCAGTTCCTACGGACTAGCGGCTAGCACAGATACGCAGTATTTT. It is translated as CASSSYGLAASTDTQYF.

Points on this clone: Other DNA sequences from this sample encode an identical CDR3 as well. CDR3 sequence: CASSYGQESSYEQYF. CDR3 nucleotides: TGTGCCAGCAGTTATGGACAGGAATCCTCCTACGAGCAGTACTTC. This chain uses TRBV2 with TRBJ2-7; TRBD1 matches 7 bases. Trimming at V came to 5 bases and at J to 0 bases, leaving 7 bases not matched to a gene. CDR3 length equals 15 residues. Germline values: CDR1 SNHLY, CDR2 FYNNEI.

CDR3 region: CASTNPREKLFF. The CDR3 DNA is TGTGCCAGTACCAACCCTAGGGAAAAACTGTTTTTT. J is TRBJ1-4 and V is TRBV19; D gene uncertain. This CDR3 has 12 residues. Germline V gene data show CDR1 as LNHDA and CDR2 as SQIVND (reference sequence). The V and J ends lost 7 bases and 8 bases respectively, with 11 bases between them.

The chain uses TRBV7-8 and TRBJ2-7, with 7 bases fitting TRBD1. V lost 5 bases to trimming and J lost 3 bases; unmatched junction nucleotides: 10. CDR1 SGHVS and CDR2 FQNEAQ come from the germline V gene. The CDR3 runs 15 residues. CDR3 loop: CASSVLNRGSYEQYF. The CDR3 nucleotides are TGTGCCAGCAGCGTCCTAAACAGGGGTAGCTACGAGCAGTACTTC.

J is TRBJ1-6 and V is TRBV5-6, with D possibly matching TRBD1 (6 bases). This CDR3 comprises 14 residues. Germline V gene lookup returns CDR1 SGHDT and CDR2 YYEEEE. The V gene lost 7 bases and the J gene lost 7 bases, with 15 bases spanning the gap. This chain's CDR3 is CASSNGGRNSPLHF. CDR3 DNA: TGTGCCAGCTCGAATGGGGGCCGAAATTCACCCCTCCACTTT.

This sequence joins TRBV10-3 and TRBJ1-2; D remains unclear. CDR1 and CDR2 (germline): ENHRY, SYGVKD. The CDR3 totals 14 residues. V was trimmed by 1 base and J by 2 bases, leaving 8 bases between them. The CDR3 loop reads CAISEWEINYGYTF. The DNA of the CDR3 is TGTGCCATCAGTGAGTGGGAGATCAACTATGGCTACACCTTC.

The chain recombines TRBV5-1 with TRBJ2-2; TRBD1 aligns across 8 bases. The CDR3 loop spans 14 amino acids. Trimming cost V 4 bases and J 7 bases; bases outside gene matches: 6. Looked up from germline, CDR1 is SGHRS and CDR2 is YFSETQ. In nucleotides, the CDR3 is TGCGCCAGCAGCGCTGGACAGGGTGGCGGGGAGCTGTTTTTT. It yields the protein CASSAGQGGGELFF.

The chain employs TRBV6-1 and TRBJ2-3; either TRBD1 or TRBD2 may fit D (5 bases each). In germline, CDR1 is MNHNS, CDR2 SASEGT. Deletions cut 6 bases from V and 4 bases from J, with 11 bases between. The CDR3 is 13 residues long. The CDR3 is CASRGTFADTQYF. The CDR3 bases are TGTGCCAGCAGGGGGACGTTCGCAGATACGCAGTATTTT.

The chain links TRBV29-1 to TRBJ2-2; 10 positions match TRBD2. V shed 7 bases, J shed 1 base, and the junction held 3 bases outside the gene matches. Germline loops: CDR1 SQVTM, CDR2 ANQGSEA. The CDR3 loop spans 14 amino acids. CDR3 amino acids: CSARTSGNTGELFF. CDR3 nucleotides: TGCAGCGCTCGGACTAGCGGGAACACCGGGGAGCTGTTTTTT.

The chain recombines TRBV6-6 with TRBJ1-3; 7 nucleotides align to TRBD1. V lost 6 bases to trimming and J lost 4 bases; unmatched junction nucleotides: 6. The V gene's germline CDR1 is MNHNY and CDR2 SVGAGI (reference sequence). The CDR3 has 14 amino acids. CDR3 sequence (DNA): TGTGCCAGCAGGGAGACAGGGTCAGGAAACACCATATATTTT. It specifies CASRETGSGNTIYF.

Of note for this clone: Other DNA sequences in the sample encode the same CDR3. V is TRBV30 and J is TRBJ1-1; 8 bases align to TRBD1. J gave up 3 bases and V 0 bases, and 0 bases lay outside the gene matches. The CDR3 has 13 amino acids. Germline assignment: CDR1 GTSNPN and CDR2 SVGIG (reference sequence). In nucleotides, the CDR3 is TGTGCCTGGAGTGTACAGGGGGACACTGAAGCTTTCTTT. It encodes CAWSVQGDTEAFF.

The table lists this clone with a count of one. This chain links TRBV7-2 with TRBJ2-5; D is possibly TRBD1 (5 bases). The CDR3 consists of 13 residues. The V gene's germline CDR1 is SGHTA and CDR2 FQGNSA. V was cut by 6 bases and J by 2 bases, with 10 bases left in between. The CDR3 here is CASSQGVQETQYF. In nucleotides, the CDR3 is TGTGCCAGCAGTCAAGGGGTACAAGAGACCCAGTACTTC.

The genes are TRBV11-3 and TRBJ2-1, with a tentative D call TRBD2 (5 bases). This CDR3 is built from 11 residues. With 8 bases removed from V and 5 bases from J, the gap between germline ends came to 7 bases. Germline CDR1 reads SGHNT; CDR2 reads YENEEA. CDR3 protein: CASGRNNEQFF. DNA for the CDR3: TGTGCCAGCGGGAGAAACAATGAGCAGTTCTTC.

This chain joins TRBV30 and TRBJ1-4; no firm D call. V was trimmed by 2 bases and J by 7 bases, leaving 14 bases between them. The CDR3 length is 14 residues. Per the germline V gene, CDR1 is GTSNPN and CDR2 is SVGIG (reference sequence). The CDR3 here is CAWSWARRGEKLFF. DNA for the CDR3: TGTGCCTGGAGTTGGGCCCGGCGGGGTGAAAAACTGTTTTTT.

The chain employs TRBV28 and TRBJ1-2; D possibly corresponds to TRBD1 (6 bases). The CDR3 consists of 14 residues. The V gene's germline CDR1 is MDHEN and CDR2 SYDVKM. V lost 7 bases, J lost 3 bases, and 15 bases lay in between. CDR3 coding DNA: TGTGCCAGCATTGAGGGGGGGCGCGACTATGGCTACACCTTC. This codes for CASIEGGRDYGYTF.

The chain carries TRBV15 and TRBJ2-6, with D unresolved. The length of the CDR3 is 16 residues. The V and J ends lost 0 bases and 0 bases respectively, with 6 bases between them. The germline gives CDR1 LNHNV, CDR2 YYDKDF (reference sequence). The CDR3 here is CATSREGYSGANVLTF. The DNA of the CDR3 is TGTGCCACCAGCAGAGAGGGGTACTCTGGGGCCAACGTCCTGACTTTC.